This T cell receptor (beta chain) appears in the sequencing data of a study of blood T cell repertoires in COVID-19. Background on the study: Specimens from acute and convalescent COVID-19 originated in the United States, Italy and Spain. Nucleic acid was either cDNA or gDNA, and it came from T cells, B-cell-depleted T cells, or PBMCs.

The germline V gene has CDR1 SNHLY and CDR2 FYNNEI. V lost 10 bases, J lost 8 bases, and 3 bases stayed unmatched. The CDR3 totals 12 residues. Study processing details: Reference gene primer amplification yielded estimated nucleated cell counts. Profiling relied on immunoSEQ multiplex PCR, and the TCRdb table lists in-frame clones only, not all of them. V and J calls and clone size are as listed in that table; D and trimming were resolved from the DNA. The table records approximately 110,000 clones, about nine tenths of them present only once. The sequence was obtained from a woman in her forties or fifties with acute or convalescent COVID-19. Sequencing was performed on peripheral blood. The rearrangement links TRBV2 to TRBJ1-6; TRBD1 aligns across 9 bases. Here the CDR3 DNA reads TGTGCCACCAGGACAGGGGATTCACCCCTCCACTTT. It yields the protein CATRTGDSPLHF. The entire variable domain, with the rest obtained from reference TRBV2 and TRBJ1-6, is as follows: EPEVTQTPSHQVTQMGQEVILRCVPISNHLYFYWYRQILGQKVEFLVSFYNNEISEKSEIFDDQFSVERPDGSNFTLKIRSTKLEDSAMYFCATRTGDSPLHFGNGTRLTVT.